The next 29 T cell receptor beta chains were all read from a single sample in a study of vaccination and CD4 T cells after COVID-19. Their specific antigens are unknown. This sample's treatment: approximately 11-day PBMC culture with coronavirus spike peptide pools or control peptides (ViraFEST assay). Cultured CD4+ T cells had their DNA profiled by the Oncomine TCR Beta short-read assay. TCRdb passed the PCR reads through MiXCR, listing each CDR3 protein once. The sample shows almost 25,000 distinct CDR3 sequences, 62% of them seen only once. The specimen was CD4+ T cells from blood, cultured in vitro. The receptor source for this set is a human donor who had recovered from COVID-19.

CDR3 region: CASRQGYNSPLHF. CDR3 DNA sequence: TGTGCCAGCAGACAGGGGTATAATTCACCCCTCCACTTT. V is TRBV28 and J is TRBJ1-6; 7 nucleotides align to TRBD1. J was trimmed by 4 bases and V by 6 bases; bases with no gene match: 0. Germline values: CDR1 MDHEN, CDR2 SYDVKM. This CDR3 has 13 amino acids.

This chain joins TRBV15 and TRBJ2-1, with TRBD2 as a possible D gene (6 bases). The V and J ends lost 1 base and 5 bases respectively, with 12 bases between them. In germline, CDR1 is LNHNV, CDR2 YYDKDF (reference sequence). The CDR3 totals 15 residues. DNA of the CDR3: TGTGCCACCAGCAGAGGTGGGGGGTTCCACAATGAGCAGTTCTTC. Translating it yields CATSRGGGFHNEQFF.

The V and J genes are TRBV2 and TRBJ2-7; D may be TRBD1 (5 bases). V dropped 7 bases and J dropped 5 bases, with 18 bases sitting between them. The CDR3 covers 14 residues. From germline, CDR1 is SNHLY and CDR2 FYNNEI. The CDR3 sequence: CASTVGPLQNEQYF. The CDR3 bases are TGTGCCAGCACCGTGGGGCCTCTGCAGAACGAGCAGTACTTC.

V gene TRBV27 combines with J gene TRBJ2-5; D might be TRBD2 (6 bases). The CDR3 is 14 residues long. Germline-derived CDR1 and CDR2 are MNHEY and SMNVEV (reference sequence). V lost 8 bases to trimming and J lost 5 bases, with 18 bases between them. In DNA form, the CDR3 reads TGTGCCAGCTTCCAAACCGGGAGCAAGGAGACCCAGTACTTC. It encodes CASFQTGSKETQYF.

V is TRBV10-2 and J is TRBJ2-1; 13 bases map to TRBD2. The CDR3 runs to 17 residues. V lost 1 base, J lost 7 bases, and 7 bases stayed unmatched. CDR1 WSHSY and CDR2 SAAADI come from the germline V gene. As DNA, the CDR3 is TGCGCCAGCAGTGAGTTATCACTAGCGGGAGGGTTGAATGAGCAGTTCTTC. It encodes CASSELSLAGGLNEQFF.

The rearrangement uses TRBV20-1 and TRBJ2-7; a possible D gene is TRBD2 (6 bases). Deletions cut 6 bases from V and 3 bases from J, with 27 bases between. Germline-derived CDR1 and CDR2 are DFQATT and SNEGSKA (reference sequence). The CDR3 has 17 residues. The CDR3 sequence is CSAVSGDASHGIYEQYF. CDR3 nucleotide sequence: TGCAGTGCGGTCTCGGGGGACGCTAGTCACGGCATCTACGAGCAGTACTTC.

This clonotype has a single count. The gene calls are TRBV12-3 or TRBV12-4 and TRBJ1-3; 10 bases fit TRBD1. The ends lost 5 bases at V and 7 bases at J; junction bases unmatched: 14. The CDR3 contains 17 residues. The CDR3 loop reads CASSPLLTGGSGNTIYF. The CDR3 nucleotides are TGTGCCAGCAGTCCCCTCTTGACAGGGGGCTCCGGGAACACCATATATTTT.

The CDR3 coding sequence is TGTGCCAGCAGCTCAGGAGGACTAGCGGGAGGGAATGAGCAGTTCTTC. Its translation: CASSSGGLAGGNEQFF. This chain uses TRBV7-2 with TRBJ2-1, with 15 bases fitting TRBD2. Germline V gene data show CDR1 as SGHTA and CDR2 as FQGNSA. The CDR3 consists of 16 residues. After removal of 4 bases from V and 7 bases from J, the junction contained 5 bases not matched to a gene.

This clonotype showed up just a few times. The chain recombines TRBV30 with TRBJ1-5; D is unresolved. Trimming shortened V by 5 bases and J by 4 bases, and 9 bases separated the two germline ends. The V gene's germline CDR1 is GTSNPN and CDR2 SVGIG (reference sequence). The CDR3 totals 12 residues. The CDR3 DNA sequence: TGTGCCTGGGGCTCCAGGAATCAGCCCCAGCATTTT. Translation gives CAWGSRNQPQHF.

This clonotype was counted a few times. This chain links TRBV20-1 with TRBJ1-1, with D perhaps matching TRBD1 (5 bases). This CDR3 has 13 residues. Looked up from germline, CDR1 is DFQATT and CDR2 is SNEGSKA (reference sequence). V lost 4 bases to trimming and J lost 6 bases, with 15 bases between them. The CDR3 bases are TGCAGTGCTATCGCTGGGGGGACGGCTGAAGCTTTCTTT. Translated: CSAIAGGTAEAFF.

The chain employs TRBV7-9 and TRBJ2-2; D might be TRBD2 (6 bases). Germline V gives CDR1 SEHNR, CDR2 FQNEAQ (reference sequence). Trimming shortened V by 1 base and J by 2 bases, and 14 bases separated the two germline ends. This CDR3 has 17 amino acids. For the CDR3, the DNA is TGTGCCAGCAGCTTAGGCGTAAGAGCGGGTAACACCGGGGAGCTGTTTTTT. This sequence encodes CASSLGVRAGNTGELFF.

This clonotype occurred a few times. The V and J genes are TRBV27 and TRBJ2-3; 10 bases match TRBD2. V gave up 6 bases and J gave up 4 bases; unmatched junction bases: 4. The germline V gene has CDR1 MNHEY and CDR2 SMNVEV (reference sequence). CDR3 length: 14 residues. CDR3 amino acids: CASSLAGVADTQYF. The CDR3 DNA reads as TGTGCCAGCAGCCTAGCGGGAGTGGCAGATACGCAGTATTTT.

The rearrangement joins TRBV10-1 to TRBJ1-1; D is ambiguous. Germline-derived CDR1 and CDR2 are WNHNN and SYGVQD (reference sequence). Trimming removed 3 bases from V and 1 base from J, with 12 bases in between. This CDR3 region has 15 residues. This CDR3 is CASSDWKQPNTEAFF. The CDR3 DNA sequence: TGCGCCAGCAGTGATTGGAAACAGCCGAACACTGAAGCTTTCTTT.

V usage is TRBV7-3 and J usage is TRBJ2-5; perhaps D is TRBD1 or TRBD2 (5 bases each). V gave up 6 bases and J gave up 4 bases, with 18 bases separating them. Germline values: CDR1 SGHTA, CDR2 FQGTGA. This CDR3 spans 15 amino acids. The CDR3 region has the DNA TGTGCCAGCAGTTACCTCGGGACCGCCGGAGAGACCCAGTACTTC. This sequence encodes CASSYLGTAGETQYF.

This clonotype was counted between two and nine times. The chain is built from TRBV11-2 and TRBJ1-1, with 7 bases that match TRBD1. J gave up 0 bases and V 7 bases, and 2 bases lay outside the gene matches. Looked up from germline, CDR1 is SGHAT and CDR2 is FQNNGV. This CDR3 has 13 residues. CDR3 coding DNA: TGTGCCAGCAAAGGACAGGTGAACACTGAAGCTTTCTTT. Its translation: CASKGQVNTEAFF.

The rearrangement links TRBV19 to TRBJ1-2; the match to TRBD1 covers 7 bases. The CDR3 is 13 residues long. V trimming: 6 bases; J trimming: 8 bases; junction bases outside the gene matches: 9. In germline, CDR1 is LNHDA, CDR2 SQIVND (reference sequence). The CDR3 spells CASRLTGKEGYTF. The DNA for the CDR3 is TGTGCCAGTAGGTTGACAGGGAAAGAGGGCTACACCTTC.

This clonotype came up once. V gene TRBV18 combines with J gene TRBJ1-1, with D uncertain. The V gene's germline CDR1 is KGHSH and CDR2 LQKENI. This CDR3 has 13 amino acids. V lost 7 bases to trimming and J lost 2 bases, with 11 bases between them. The CDR3 bases are TGTGCCAGCTACGACACCGTAAACACTGAAGCTTTCTTT. This sequence encodes CASYDTVNTEAFF. Drawing the rest from reference TRBV18 and TRBJ1-1, the complete variable domain is NAGVMQNPRHLVRRRGQEARLRCSPMKGHSHVYWYRQLPEEGLKFMVYLQKENIIDESGMPKERFSAEFPKEGPSILRIQQVVRGDSAAYFCASYDTVNTEAFFGQGTRLTVV.

The chain joins TRBV2 to TRBJ1-1; tentatively, D is TRBD1 (5 bases). The CDR3 length is 12 residues. Germline V lookup: CDR1 SNHLY, CDR2 FYNNEI. V was pared by 4 bases and J by 7 bases, with 10 bases between. DNA for the CDR3: TGTGCCAGCAGTGTATCGGGACGTGAAGCTTTCTTT. Its protein product is CASSVSGREAFF.

The chain employs TRBV27 and TRBJ1-1; 7 bases line up with TRBD1. Germline V gene data show CDR1 as MNHEY and CDR2 as SMNVEV (reference sequence). The length of the CDR3 is 13 residues. The ends lost 7 bases at V and 4 bases at J; junction bases unmatched: 6. The CDR3 DNA reads TGTGCCAGCAAACGACAGGGAGTCACTGAAGCTTTCTTT. It specifies CASKRQGVTEAFF.

This clonotype was counted only a few times. The chain links TRBV6-1 to TRBJ1-2, with 8 bases matching TRBD1. CDR1 and CDR2 (germline): MNHNS, SASEGT. The CDR3 spans 13 residues. Trimming cost V 5 bases and J 3 bases; bases outside gene matches: 2. The CDR3 sequence is CASSLQGDYGYTF. Written as DNA, the CDR3 is TGTGCCAGCAGTCTACAGGGGGACTATGGCTACACCTTC.

This rearrangement joins TRBV19 to TRBJ1-1, with D perhaps TRBD1 (6 bases). The CDR3 has 15 amino acids. V lost 7 bases and J 1 base, leaving 16 bases between the germline ends. Germline lookup yields CDR1 LNHDA and CDR2 SQIVND (reference sequence). The DNA for the CDR3 is TGTGCCAGTACCTCTACAGGGAAGACGAACACTGAAGCTTTCTTT. Its translation: CASTSTGKTNTEAFF.

The chain joins TRBV20-1 to TRBJ2-1, with D possibly being TRBD2 (6 bases). Per the germline V gene, CDR1 is DFQATT and CDR2 is SNEGSKA (reference sequence). The V end lost 0 bases, the J end lost 7 bases, and 13 bases lay between the germline ends. The CDR3 spans 14 residues. Written as DNA, the CDR3 is TGCAGTGCTAGAGATCGACTGACTAGTAATGAGCAGTTCTTC. Protein product: CSARDRLTSNEQFF.

The genes are TRBV7-3 and TRBJ2-1; TRBD2 matches 11 bases. The CDR3 is 17 amino acids. Germline V gene data show CDR1 as SGHTA and CDR2 as FQGTGA. The junction had 7 bases not matched to a gene; V was cut back by 4 bases and J by 2 bases. Here the CDR3 reads CASSYRLAGNPYNEQFF. As DNA, the CDR3 is TGTGCCAGCAGCTACCGACTAGCGGGGAACCCCTACAATGAGCAGTTCTTC.

This chain connects TRBV6-1 to TRBJ2-3; D gene ambiguous. Per the germline V gene, CDR1 is MNHNS and CDR2 is SASEGT. This CDR3 has 16 amino acids. The V and J ends lost 5 bases and 3 bases respectively, with 18 bases between them. DNA of the CDR3: TGTGCCAGCAGTACTTTGGGCCCCCTTGGGACAGATACGCAGTATTTT. Its protein product is CASSTLGPLGTDTQYF.

This clonotype was seen just once. The chain links TRBV7-2 to TRBJ2-5; TRBD2 matches 10 bases. Trimming at V came to 7 bases and at J to 2 bases, leaving 7 bases not matched to a gene. CDR3 length equals 15 residues. Germline loops: CDR1 SGHTA, CDR2 FQGNSA. The CDR3 bases are TGTGCCAGCAAATACCTAGCGGGGGAGCAAGAGACCCAGTACTTC. It is translated as CASKYLAGEQETQYF. Full variable domain (outside the CDR3, taken from reference TRBV7-2 and TRBJ2-5): GAGVSQSPSNKVTEKGKDVELRCDPISGHTALYWYRQSLGQGLEFLIYFQGNSAPDKSGLPSDRFSAERTGGSVSTLTIQRTQQEDSAVYLCASKYLAGEQETQYFGPGTRLLVL.

This rearrangement joins TRBV7-9 to TRBJ2-1; D gene uncertain. V shed 5 bases and J shed 7 bases, with 21 bases lying between them. The germline V gene has CDR1 SEHNR and CDR2 FQNEAQ (reference sequence). The CDR3 spans 16 residues. The CDR3 DNA follows: TGTGCCAGCAGCCTAAGGGCCTCGCTGGCCGGTAATGAGCAGTTCTTC. It yields the protein CASSLRASLAGNEQFF.

The J gene is TRBJ1-1, the V gene TRBV12-3 or TRBV12-4; tentatively, D is TRBD1 (5 bases). Trimming left V 7 bases short and J 1 base short, with 16 bases between. The CDR3 is 15 amino acids. CDR3 DNA sequence: TGTGCCAGCAAACCGGGACGGATAAAGAACACTGAAGCTTTCTTT. This encodes CASKPGRIKNTEAFF.

The genes are TRBV6-2 or TRBV6-3 and TRBJ2-1; 10 positions agree with TRBD2. The CDR3 extends over 13 amino acids. Germline values: CDR1 MNHEY, CDR2 SVGEGT. The V gene end was trimmed by 10 bases and the J gene end by 9 bases; junction bases not matched to a gene: 9. CDR3: CATELAGASEQFF. The CDR3 DNA follows: TGTGCCACTGAGCTAGCGGGGGCCAGTGAGCAGTTCTTC.

V gene TRBV7-3 combines with J gene TRBJ2-5, with D perhaps given as TRBD1 or TRBD2 (6 bases each). CDR1 is SGHTA and CDR2 is FQGTGA in the germline V gene. The CDR3 contains 18 residues. Trimming stripped 5 bases from V and 2 bases from J, with 24 bases between. CDR3 nucleotides: TGTGCCAGCAGCCCGGGGAAGGGGGAGCGGAGGGTTCAAGAGACCCAGTACTTC. Amino acids: CASSPGKGERRVQETQYF.